The 10 T cell receptor beta chains below were found in one sample sequenced in a study of blood T cell repertoires in COVID-19. This table comes from immunoSEQ multiplex PCR, and its TCRdb copy is limited to in-frame clones, with some not included. The table includes fewer than 200,000 clones, more than 80% detected once. The specimen was peripheral blood. These receptors all stem from a woman aged 60-75 years with acute or convalescent COVID-19.

This clone showed up just a few times. J is TRBJ1-3 and V is TRBV28; 9 bases line up with TRBD1. The germline CDR1 and CDR2 sequences are MDHEN and SYDVKM. V dropped 5 bases and J dropped 3; count of bases not matched to a gene: 14. This CDR3 comprises 18 residues. The CDR3 DNA is TGTGCCAGCAGTGGTCGCCGGGGACAGGGATTATTTGGAAACACCATATATTTT. It is translated as CASSGRRGQGLFGNTIYF.

The chain links TRBV19 to TRBJ2-1, with D possibly TRBD2 on 5 matching bases. V was cut by 4 bases and J by 2 bases, with 12 bases left in between. The CDR3 is 15 amino acids. Germline V gives CDR1 LNHDA, CDR2 SQIVND (reference sequence). CDR3 protein: CASSTERRAYNEQFF. The CDR3 DNA reads TGTGCCAGTAGTACGGAGCGGAGAGCCTACAATGAGCAGTTCTTC.

The rearrangement links TRBV11-2 to TRBJ2-7; 12 positions agree with TRBD2. Trimming removed 5 bases from V and 1 base from J; junction bases left unmatched: 9. The CDR3 runs 17 residues. Germline assignment: CDR1 SGHAT and CDR2 FQNNGV. CDR3 coding DNA: TGTGCCAGCAGCAAGACTAGCGGGAGTTCAACGTCCTACGAGCAGTACTTC. Translating gives CASSKTSGSSTSYEQYF.

The genes are TRBV29-1 and TRBJ1-1, with 8 bases aligning to TRBD1. The CDR3 sequence is 14 residues long. Germline lookup yields CDR1 SQVTM and CDR2 ANQGSEA. The J segment lost 1 base and the V segment lost 7 bases, leaving 8 bases of the junction unmatched. CDR3: CSANPGTGNTEAFF. For the CDR3, the DNA is TGCAGCGCCAATCCCGGGACAGGGAACACTGAAGCTTTCTTT.

The chain uses TRBV10-2 and TRBJ1-6, with 8 bases aligning to TRBD1. V shed 2 bases and J 10 bases; nucleotides not matched to a gene: 4. The CDR3 consists of 14 residues. Germline V gives CDR1 WSHSY, CDR2 SAAADI. In DNA, the CDR3 is TGCGCCAGCAGTGAGCCAGGGGGCGGCTCACCCCTCCACTTT. Protein sequence: CASSEPGGGSPLHF.

Notes on this clone: Sequence at one end of the junction differs from germline and may be a read error. V and J are TRBV9 and TRBJ1-2; D is unclear. CDR1 and CDR2 from the germline V gene are SGDLS and YYNGEE. CDR3 length: 15 residues. The CDR3 protein is CASTVTAGGLEGYTF. CDR3 nucleotides: TGTGCCAGCACCGTAACAGCGGGAGGGTTGGAGGGCTACACCTTC.

V and J are TRBV11-1 and TRBJ2-1; 10 bases map to TRBD2. Germline V gene data show CDR1 as SGHAT and CDR2 as FQDESV (reference sequence). V shed 2 bases, J shed 3 bases, and the junction held 4 bases outside the gene matches. This CDR3 is built from 16 residues. CDR3 coding DNA: TGTGCCAGCAGCTTACGGTCTAGCGGGAGCTACAATGAGCAGTTCTTC. Its translation is CASSLRSSGSYNEQFF.

The genes are TRBV6-5 and TRBJ1-2; weak D call: TRBD1 (6 bases). Germline CDR1 and CDR2: MNHEY and SVGAGI. Trimming shortened V by 4 bases and J by 4 bases, and 13 bases separated the two germline ends. This CDR3 is 14 amino acids long. CDR3 sequence reads: CASSFRTAPYGYTF. CDR3 coding DNA: TGTGCCAGCAGTTTCCGGACAGCGCCCTATGGCTACACCTTC.

The chain employs TRBV29-1 and TRBJ1-1; D gene ambiguous. Trimming removed 3 bases from V and 10 bases from J, with 18 bases in between. Germline V gives CDR1 SQVTM, CDR2 ANQGSEA. The CDR3 length is 13 residues. CDR3 DNA sequence: TGCAGCGTTGAGGGCCTGAAGCCACTTGGAGCTTTCTTT. Protein product: CSVEGLKPLGAFF.

This clone was seen more than once but under ten times. The chain has TRBV7-3 and TRBJ2-2; 10 nucleotides align to TRBD2. The germline gives CDR1 SGHTA, CDR2 FQGTGA. The V gene end was trimmed by 5 bases and the J gene end by 6 bases; junction bases not matched to a gene: 6. The CDR3 length is 15 residues. This chain's CDR3 is CASSVGTSVAGELFF. The CDR3 DNA follows: TGTGCCAGCAGCGTCGGGACTAGCGTTGCCGGGGAGCTGTTTTTT.